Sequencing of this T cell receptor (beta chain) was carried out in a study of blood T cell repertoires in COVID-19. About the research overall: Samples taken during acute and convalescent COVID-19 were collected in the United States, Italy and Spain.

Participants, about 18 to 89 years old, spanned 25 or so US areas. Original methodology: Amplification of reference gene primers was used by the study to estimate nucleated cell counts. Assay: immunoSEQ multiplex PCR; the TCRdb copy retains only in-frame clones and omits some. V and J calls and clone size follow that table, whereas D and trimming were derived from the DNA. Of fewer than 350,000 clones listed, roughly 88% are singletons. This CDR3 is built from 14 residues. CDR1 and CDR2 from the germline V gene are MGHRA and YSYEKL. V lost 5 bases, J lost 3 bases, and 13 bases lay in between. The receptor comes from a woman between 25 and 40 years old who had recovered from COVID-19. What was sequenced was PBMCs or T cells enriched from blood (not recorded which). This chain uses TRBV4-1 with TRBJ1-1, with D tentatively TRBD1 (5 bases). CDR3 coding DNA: TGCGCCAGCAGCAGGCAGGGTCCCCACACTGAAGCTTTCTTT. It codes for CASSRQGPHTEAFF.